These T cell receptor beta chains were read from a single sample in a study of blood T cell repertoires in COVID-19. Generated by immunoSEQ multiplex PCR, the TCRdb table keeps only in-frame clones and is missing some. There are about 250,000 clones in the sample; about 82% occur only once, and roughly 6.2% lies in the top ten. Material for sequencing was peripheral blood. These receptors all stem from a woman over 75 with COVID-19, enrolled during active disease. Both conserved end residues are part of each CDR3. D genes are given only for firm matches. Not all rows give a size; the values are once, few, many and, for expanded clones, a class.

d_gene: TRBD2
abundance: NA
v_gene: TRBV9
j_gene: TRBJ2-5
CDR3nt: TGTGCCAGCAGCTCCCATGTAGCGGGGGGACAAGAGACCCAGTACTTC
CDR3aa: CASSSHVAGGQETQYF

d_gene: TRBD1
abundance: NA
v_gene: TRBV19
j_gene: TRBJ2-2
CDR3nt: TGTGCCAGTAGGGGATTGGACAGGGCGAACACCGGGGAGCTGTTTTTT
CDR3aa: CASRGLDRANTGELFF

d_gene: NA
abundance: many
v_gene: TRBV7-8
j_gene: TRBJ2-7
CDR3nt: TGTGCCAGCAGCTTATTTGGGCCCTACGAGCAGTACTTC
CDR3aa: CASSLFGPYEQYF

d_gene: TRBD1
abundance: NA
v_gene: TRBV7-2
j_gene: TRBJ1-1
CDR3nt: TGTGCCAGCAGCGATACGACAGGGGCCTTTACGAAAGCTTTCTTT
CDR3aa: CASSDTTGAFTKAFF

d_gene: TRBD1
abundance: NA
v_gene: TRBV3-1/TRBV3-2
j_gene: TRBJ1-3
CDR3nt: TGTGCAGCGGGACAGGGAAATTCGTTAAAAAACACCATATATTTT
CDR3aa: CAAGQGNSLKNTIYF

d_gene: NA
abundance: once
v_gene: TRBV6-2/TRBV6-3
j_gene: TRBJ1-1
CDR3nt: TGTGCCAGCAGCCTGACCGGGGAAGCTTTCTTT
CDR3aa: CASSLTGEAFF

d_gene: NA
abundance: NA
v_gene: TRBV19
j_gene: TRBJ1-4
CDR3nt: TGTGCCAGTAGTCTCCCGCGAAGGGAGGGTAATGAAAAACTGTTTTTT
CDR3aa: CASSLPRREGNEKLFF

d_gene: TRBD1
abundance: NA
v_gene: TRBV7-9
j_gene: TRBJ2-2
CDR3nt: TGTGCCAGCAGACCAAGGGGGCCGGAGAACACCGGGGAGCTGTTTTTT
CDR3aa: CASRPRGPENTGELFF

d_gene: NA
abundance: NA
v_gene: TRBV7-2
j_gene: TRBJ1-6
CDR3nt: TGTGCCAGCAGCTTAGTCCCGGGACTGATTAATTCACCCCTCCACTTT
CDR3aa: CASSLVPGLINSPLHF

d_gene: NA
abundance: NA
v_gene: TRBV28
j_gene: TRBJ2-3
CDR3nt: TGTGCCAGCAGTTTCACTGGGGGGGGCGCCACAGATACGCAGTATTTT
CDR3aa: CASSFTGGGATDTQYF

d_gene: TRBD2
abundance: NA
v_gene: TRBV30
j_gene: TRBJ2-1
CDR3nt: TGTGCCTGGAGTGCCGCGAGGACTAGCTCCTACAATGAGCAGTTCTTC
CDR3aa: CAWSAARTSSYNEQFF

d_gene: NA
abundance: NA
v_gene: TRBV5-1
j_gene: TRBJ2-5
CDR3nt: TGCGCCAGCAGCTTGGGAGCCGCACAAGAGACCCAGTACTTC
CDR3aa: CASSLGAAQETQYF

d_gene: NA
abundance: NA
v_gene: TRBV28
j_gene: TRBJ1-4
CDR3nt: TGTGCCAGCAGTCCCCCGACATCCTCTACTGAAAAACTGTTTTTT
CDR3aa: CASSPPTSSTEKLFF

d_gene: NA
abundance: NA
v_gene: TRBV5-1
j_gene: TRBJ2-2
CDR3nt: TGCGCCAGCAGCTTCGGGACAATCCCTATCAACACCGGGGAGCTGTTTTTT
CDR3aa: CASSFGTIPINTGELFF

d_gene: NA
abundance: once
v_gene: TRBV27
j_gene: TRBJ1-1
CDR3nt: TGTGCCAGCAGTTTGAGGAAGGGGCTTTTGAACACTGAAGCTTTCTTT
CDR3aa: CASSLRKGLLNTEAFF

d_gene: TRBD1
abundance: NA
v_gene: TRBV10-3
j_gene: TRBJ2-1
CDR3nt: TGTGCCATCAGTGAGCGAACAAAAACAGGGGCAGGTGAGCAGTTCTTC
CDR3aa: CAISERTKTGAGEQFF

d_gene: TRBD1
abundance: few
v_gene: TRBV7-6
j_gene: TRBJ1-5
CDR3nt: TGTGCCAGCAGCCCTGGGACAGGGGGGAGTCAGCCCCAGCATTTT
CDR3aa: CASSPGTGGSQPQHF

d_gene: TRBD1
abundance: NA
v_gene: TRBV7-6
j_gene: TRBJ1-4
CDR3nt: TGTGCCAGCAGCTTAGGGAGGACAGGGGGGAATGAAAAACTGTTTTTT
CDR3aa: CASSLGRTGGNEKLFF

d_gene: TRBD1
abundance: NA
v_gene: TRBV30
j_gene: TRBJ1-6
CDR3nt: TGTGCCTGGAGTGTTGGGGACAGCCTTAATTCACCCCTCCACTTT
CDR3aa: CAWSVGDSLNSPLHF

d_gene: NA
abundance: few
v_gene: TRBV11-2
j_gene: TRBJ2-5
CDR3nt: TGTGCCAGCAGCTTGTCGCCAGGTGGGCAAGAGACCCAGTACTTC
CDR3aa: CASSLSPGGQETQYF

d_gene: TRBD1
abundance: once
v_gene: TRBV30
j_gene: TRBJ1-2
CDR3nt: TGTGCCTGGAAGAACAGGGGCTCGGGTAGCGGCTACACCTTC
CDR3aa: CAWKNRGSGSGYTF

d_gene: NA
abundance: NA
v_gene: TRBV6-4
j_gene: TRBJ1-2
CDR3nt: TGTGCCAGCAGTGACGAGGCACAAGTCGGTGGCTACACCTTC
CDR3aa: CASSDEAQVGGYTF

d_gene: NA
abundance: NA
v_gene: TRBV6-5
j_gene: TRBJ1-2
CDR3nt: TGTGCCACCACCCGGGCAGAGGGTAGTTTAGGCTACACCTTC
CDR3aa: CATTRAEGSLGYTF

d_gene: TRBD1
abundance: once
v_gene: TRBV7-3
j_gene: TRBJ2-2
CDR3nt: TGTGCCAGCAGCTCGGGACAGGGATACACCGGGGAGCTGTTTTTT
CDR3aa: CASSSGQGYTGELFF

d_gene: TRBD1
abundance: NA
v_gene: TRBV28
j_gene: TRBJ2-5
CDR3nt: TGTGCCAGCAGTTCACGACAGGGGGCGCCGGAGACCCAGTACTTC
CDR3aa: CASSSRQGAPETQYF

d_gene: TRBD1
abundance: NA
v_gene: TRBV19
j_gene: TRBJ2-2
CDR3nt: TGTGCCAGTAGTATTAGGGGGCAGGGAGCCGGGGAGCTGTTTTTT
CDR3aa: CASSIRGQGAGELFF

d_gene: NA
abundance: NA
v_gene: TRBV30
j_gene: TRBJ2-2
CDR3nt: TGTGCCTGGACCCCCCAGACCGGGGAGCTGTTTTTT
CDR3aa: CAWTPQTGELFF

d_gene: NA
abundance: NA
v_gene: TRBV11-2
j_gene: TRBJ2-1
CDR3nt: TGTGCCAGCAGCTCGCAGGGGTACAATGAGCAGTTCTTC
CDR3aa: CASSSQGYNEQFF

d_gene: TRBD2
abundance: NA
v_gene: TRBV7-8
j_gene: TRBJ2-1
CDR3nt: TGTGCCAGCAGCTTACCGACTGCCGGGGGGGCCTACAATGAGCAGTTCTTC
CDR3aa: CASSLPTAGGAYNEQFF

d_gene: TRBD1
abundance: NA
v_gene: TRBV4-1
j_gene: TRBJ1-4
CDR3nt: TGCGCCAGCAGCCAATCGCCTCCCCAGGGGGCGCGTGAAAAACTGTTTTTT
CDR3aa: CASSQSPPQGAREKLFF

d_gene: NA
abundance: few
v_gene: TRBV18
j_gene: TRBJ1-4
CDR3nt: TGTGCCAGCTCTCAAGAGACAGGAAGAGGTGAAAAACTGTTTTTT
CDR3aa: CASSQETGRGEKLFF

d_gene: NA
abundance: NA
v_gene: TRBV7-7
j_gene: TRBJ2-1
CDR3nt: TGTGCCAGCAGCTCTACGACAGGCTCCGGTGAGCAGTTCTTC
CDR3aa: CASSSTTGSGEQFF

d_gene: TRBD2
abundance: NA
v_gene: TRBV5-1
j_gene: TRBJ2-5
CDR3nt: TGCGCCAGCAGCTTGGATCCTAGCGGGGGGCAAGAGACCCAGTACTTC
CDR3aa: CASSLDPSGGQETQYF

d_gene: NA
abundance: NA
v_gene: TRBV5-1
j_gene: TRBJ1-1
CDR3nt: TGCGCCAGCAGCTTCGGACACAATATTAATGAAGCTTTCTTT
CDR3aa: CASSFGHNINEAFF

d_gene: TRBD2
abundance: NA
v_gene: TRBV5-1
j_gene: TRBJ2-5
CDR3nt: TGCGCCAGCAGCTTGCCATTAGGGACTAGCGGGATATTCCAAGAGACCCAGTACTTC
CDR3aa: CASSLPLGTSGIFQETQYF

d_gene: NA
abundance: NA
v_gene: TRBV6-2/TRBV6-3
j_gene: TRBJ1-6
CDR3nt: TGTGCCAGCAGTACCTCGGGGGGCCGATTTAATTCACCCCTCCACTTT
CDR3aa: CASSTSGGRFNSPLHF

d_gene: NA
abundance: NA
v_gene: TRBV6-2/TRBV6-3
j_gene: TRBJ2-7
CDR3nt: TGTGCCAGCAGTAATCAGGGTGGCGAGCAGTACTTC
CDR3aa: CASSNQGGEQYF

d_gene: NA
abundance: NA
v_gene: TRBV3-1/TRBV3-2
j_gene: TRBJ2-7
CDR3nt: TGTGCCAGCAGCCAAGGGGCAGGCGACTACGAGCAGTACTTC
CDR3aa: CASSQGAGDYEQYF

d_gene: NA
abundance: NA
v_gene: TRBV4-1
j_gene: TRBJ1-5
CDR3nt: TGCGCCAGCAGCCAACGGACGGAGGATCAGCCCCAGCATTTT
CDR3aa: CASSQRTEDQPQHF

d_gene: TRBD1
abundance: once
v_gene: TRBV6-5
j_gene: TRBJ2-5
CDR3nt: TGTGCCAGCAGCCCGCTGGACAGGGGGGGAGAGACCCAGTACTTC
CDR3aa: CASSPLDRGGETQYF

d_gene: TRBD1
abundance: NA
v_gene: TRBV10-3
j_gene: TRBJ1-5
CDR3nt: TGTGCCATCAGGGAGGGGGCTGGGAGCAATCAGCCCCAGCATTTT
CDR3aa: CAIREGAGSNQPQHF

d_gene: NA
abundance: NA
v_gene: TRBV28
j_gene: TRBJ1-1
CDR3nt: TGTGCCAGCAGTTTTATCTCCAGGGGCGCCCACACTGAAGCTTTCTTT
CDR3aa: CASSFISRGAHTEAFF

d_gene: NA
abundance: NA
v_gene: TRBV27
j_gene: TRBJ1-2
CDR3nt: TGTGCCAGCAGAACCAACGGGGATACCTATGGCTACACCTTC
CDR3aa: CASRTNGDTYGYTF

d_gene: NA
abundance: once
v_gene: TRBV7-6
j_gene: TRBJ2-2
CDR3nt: TGTGCCAGCAGCTTATATCAGGGGCCATCAACCGGGGAGCTGTTTTTT
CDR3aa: CASSLYQGPSTGELFF